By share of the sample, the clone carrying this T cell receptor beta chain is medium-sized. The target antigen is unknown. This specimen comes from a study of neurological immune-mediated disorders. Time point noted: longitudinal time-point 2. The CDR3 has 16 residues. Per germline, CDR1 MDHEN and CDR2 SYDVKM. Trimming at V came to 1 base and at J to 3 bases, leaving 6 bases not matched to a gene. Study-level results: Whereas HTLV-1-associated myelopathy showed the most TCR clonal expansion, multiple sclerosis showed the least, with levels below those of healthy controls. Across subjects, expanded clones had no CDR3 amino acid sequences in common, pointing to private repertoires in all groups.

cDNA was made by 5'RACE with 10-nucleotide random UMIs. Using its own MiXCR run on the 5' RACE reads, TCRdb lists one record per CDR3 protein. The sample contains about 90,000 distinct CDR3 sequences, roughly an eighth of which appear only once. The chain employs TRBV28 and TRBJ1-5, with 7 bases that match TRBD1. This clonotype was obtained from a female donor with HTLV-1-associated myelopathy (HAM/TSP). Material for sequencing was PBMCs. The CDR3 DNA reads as TGTGCCAGCAGTTTATCGGCAGGGGGTATCAATCAGCCCCAGCATTTT. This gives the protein CASSLSAGGINQPQHF.